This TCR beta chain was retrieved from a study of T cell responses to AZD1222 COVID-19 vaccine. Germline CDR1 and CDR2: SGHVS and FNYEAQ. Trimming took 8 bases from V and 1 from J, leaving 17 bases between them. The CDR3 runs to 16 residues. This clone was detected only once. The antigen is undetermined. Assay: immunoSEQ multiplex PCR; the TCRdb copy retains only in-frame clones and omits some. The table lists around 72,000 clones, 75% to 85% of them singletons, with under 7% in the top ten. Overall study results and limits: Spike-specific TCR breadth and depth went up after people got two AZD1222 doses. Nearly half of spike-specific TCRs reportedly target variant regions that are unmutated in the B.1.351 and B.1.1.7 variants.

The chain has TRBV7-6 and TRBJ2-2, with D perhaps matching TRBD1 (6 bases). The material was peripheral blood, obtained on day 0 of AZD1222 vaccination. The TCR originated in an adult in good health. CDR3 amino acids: CASVNPTGRNTGELFF. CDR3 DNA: TGTGCCAGCGTAAACCCTACAGGGAGGAACACCGGGGAGCTGTTTTTT.